Each of the 26 T cell receptor beta chains below was sequenced from the same sample in a study of blood T cell repertoires in COVID-19. Here immunoSEQ multiplex PCR was the method, and the copy in TCRdb shows in-frame clones only, minus some. The sample holds roughly 32,000 clones, roughly 85% seen once. The sample taken for sequencing was peripheral blood. The receptors come from a woman older than 75 with active or convalescent COVID-19.

The chain has TRBV9 and TRBJ2-3; 14 bases fit TRBD2. The CDR3 runs 18 residues. Per the germline V gene, CDR1 is SGDLS and CDR2 is YYNGEE. The V and J ends lost 3 bases and 1 base, in that order; junction bases with no gene match: 7. The CDR3 DNA sequence: TGTGCCAGCAGCGCAGAAACGGGACTAGCGGGGGGCACAGATACGCAGTATTTT. This encodes CASSAETGLAGGTDTQYF.

The J gene is TRBJ1-2, the V gene TRBV5-8; D not certain. Per the germline V gene, CDR1 is SGHTS and CDR2 is YDEGEE. Trimming removed 4 bases from V and 0 bases from J, with 13 bases in between. The CDR3 totals 15 residues. The CDR3 spells CASSLLFRSNYGYTF. CDR3 DNA: TGTGCCAGCAGCCTGTTGTTCAGGTCTAACTATGGCTACACCTTC. The full variable domain, rest sourced from reference TRBV5-8 and TRBJ1-2, is EAGVTQSPTHLIKTRGQQATLRCSPISGHTSVYWYQQALGLGLQFLLWYDEGEERNRGNFPPRFSGRQFPNYSSELNVNALELEDSALYLCASSLLFRSNYGYTFGSGTRLTVV.

The chain recombines TRBV29-1 with TRBJ2-1; TRBD2 is a possible D gene (7 bases). CDR3 length equals 17 residues. V was pared by 6 bases and J by 0 bases, with 21 bases between. CDR1 SQVTM and CDR2 ANQGSEA come from the germline V gene. This CDR3 reads CSVVKRGGVSSYNEQFF. CDR3 DNA: TGCAGCGTAGTGAAAAGGGGGGGGGTTAGCTCCTACAATGAGCAGTTCTTC.

This clone was seen only a few times. This rearrangement joins TRBV27 to TRBJ1-1; D is unclear. Germline V gene lookup returns CDR1 MNHEY and CDR2 SMNVEV (reference sequence). This CDR3 has 15 amino acids. V gave up 0 bases and J gave up 0 bases, with 8 bases separating them. The CDR3 DNA is TGTGCCAGCAGTTTATCCAGGAAAATGAACACTGAAGCTTTCTTT. Its translation: CASSLSRKMNTEAFF.

The chain couples TRBV7-3 to TRBJ2-5; 9 bases agree with TRBD1. The CDR3 sequence is 15 residues long. Germline lookup yields CDR1 SGHTA and CDR2 FQGTGA. The V gene end was trimmed by 4 bases and the J gene end by 2 bases; junction bases not matched to a gene: 5. The CDR3 sequence is CASSSGTGRQETQYF. The CDR3 DNA sequence: TGTGCCAGCAGCTCCGGGACAGGGAGGCAAGAGACCCAGTACTTC.

The J gene is TRBJ1-2, the V gene TRBV19, with D tentatively TRBD1 (5 bases). In germline, CDR1 is LNHDA, CDR2 SQIVND (reference sequence). This CDR3 is 13 amino acids long. Between the trimmed V and J ends, which lost 6 bases and 6 bases, there was a span of 14 bases. The CDR3 bases are TGTGCCAGTAGACGAGACAGTCCCCATGGCTACACCTTC. Translated, it gives CASRRDSPHGYTF.

V usage is TRBV30 and J usage is TRBJ1-1; the D is unclear. Trimming took 0 bases from V and 1 from J, leaving 6 bases between them. From germline, CDR1 is GTSNPN and CDR2 SVGIG (reference sequence). The CDR3 sequence is 13 residues long. The CDR3 nucleotides are TGTGCCTGGAGTGTACGGGAGAACACTGAAGCTTTCTTT. Translating it yields CAWSVRENTEAFF. The full variable domain, with the rest looked up from reference TRBV30 and TRBJ1-1, is SQTIHQWPATLVQPVGSPLSLECTVEGTSNPNLYWYRQAAGRGLQLLFYSVGIGQISSEVPQNLSASRPQDRQFILSSKKLLLSDSGFYLCAWSVRENTEAFFGQGTRLTVV.

This sequence joins TRBV7-9 and TRBJ1-1, with D hard to call. The CDR3 spans 14 residues. Trimming stripped 3 bases from V and 5 bases from J, with 13 bases between. The germline CDR1 and CDR2 sequences are SEHNR and FQNEAQ (reference sequence). For the CDR3, the DNA is TGTGCCAGCAGCTTGTTTACAGCAGAGACTGAAGCTTTCTTT. Translating gives CASSLFTAETEAFF.

V usage is TRBV5-1 and J usage is TRBJ2-5; 10 nucleotides align to TRBD2. The CDR3 has 15 residues. Germline trimming cut 4 bases from V and 3 bases from J; bases unmatched to any gene: 6. Germline V gene data show CDR1 as SGHRS and CDR2 as YFSETQ. For the CDR3, the DNA is TGCGCCAGCAGCCCCCCTCTAGCGGGGGAAGAGACCCAGTACTTC. This gives the protein CASSPPLAGEETQYF.

The CDR3 bases are TGCAGCGTTGAAACCTCTAGCGGAGAAACCTACAATGAGCAGTTCTTC. This translates into CSVETSSGETYNEQFF. The rearrangement links TRBV29-1 to TRBJ2-1; 7 bases align to TRBD2. CDR3 length: 16 residues. The V gene end was trimmed by 2 bases and the J gene end by 2 bases; junction bases not matched to a gene: 9. Germline CDR1 and CDR2: SQVTM and ANQGSEA.

The chain employs TRBV5-5 and TRBJ2-2; D is ambiguous. Germline assignment: CDR1 SGHKS and CDR2 YYEKEE (reference sequence). The CDR3 consists of 14 residues. The V gene lost 0 bases and the J gene lost 7 bases, with 10 bases spanning the gap. This CDR3 is CASSLGPQVGELFF. Here the CDR3 DNA reads TGTGCCAGCAGCTTGGGGCCGCAGGTCGGGGAGCTGTTTTTT.

This clone was detected only a few times. The rearrangement uses TRBV20-1 and TRBJ2-7; 7 bases are shared with TRBD1. CDR1 and CDR2 (germline): DFQATT, SNEGSKA (reference sequence). Unmatched junction bases numbered 11, after V lost 4 bases and J lost 5 bases. The CDR3 is 14 amino acids. As DNA, the CDR3 is TGCAGTGCTACTGAACGGACAGGAGTGAACGAGCAGTACTTC. This encodes CSATERTGVNEQYF.

The chain employs TRBV21-1 and TRBJ1-5; TRBD1, the D gene given by the table, was not confirmed from the DNA. TRBV21-1 is noted as a pseudogene. This CDR3 spans 21 amino acids. CDR3 region: CASQWRGTGPVRGYSNQPQHF. The CDR3 bases are TGTGCCAGCCAATGGAGGGGGACAGGTCCAGTCCGAGGCTATAGCAATCAGCCCCAGCATTTT.

The rearrangement joins TRBV3-1 (or the pseudogene TRBV3-2) to TRBJ2-3; 16 nucleotides match TRBD2. V dropped 2 bases and J dropped 2; count of bases not matched to a gene: 7. Germline assignment: CDR1 LGHDT and CDR2 YNNKEL (reference sequence). The CDR3 is 19 residues long. The CDR3 coding sequence is TGTGCCAGCAGCCAACGGAAGGGACTAGCGGGGGGGGACACAGATACGCAGTATTTT. This sequence encodes CASSQRKGLAGGDTDTQYF.

The V call is TRBV7-8, the J call TRBJ2-5; a weak D match, TRBD2 (6 bases). This CDR3 spans 15 amino acids. Germline V CDR1 and CDR2: SGHVS, FQNEAQ. V lost 5 bases and J lost 9, with 22 bases in between. CDR3 amino acids: CASSRGAGTREAQYF. As DNA, the CDR3 is TGTGCCAGCAGCCGAGGGGCGGGGACCAGGGAGGCCCAGTACTTC.

The DNA of the CDR3 is TGTGCCCCCAGCGGCAACACTGAAGCTTTCTTT. Protein product: CAPSGNTEAFF. This rearrangement joins TRBV7-9 to TRBJ1-1, with D unresolved. Germline CDR1 and CDR2: SEHNR and FQNEAQ (reference sequence). CDR3 length: 11 amino acids. V was trimmed by 11 bases and J by 2 bases, leaving 9 bases between them.

This clone has a handful of counts. The gene calls are TRBV7-9 and TRBJ2-3; weak D call: TRBD2 (5 bases). The CDR3 sequence is 15 residues long. The ends were cut back, 5 bases at V and 13 bases at J, with 25 bases in the middle. Germline assignment: CDR1 SEHNR and CDR2 FQNEAQ (reference sequence). CDR3 region: CASSPPSLLGAEEYF. DNA for the CDR3: TGTGCCAGCAGCCCACCTAGCCTTCTCGGCGCGGAGGAGTATTTT.

This clone was found once. The CDR3 here is CASSQDSLGGAEAFF. CDR3 DNA: TGTGCCAGCAGCCAAGACTCGTTGGGCGGGGCTGAAGCTTTCTTT. V usage is TRBV3-1 (or the pseudogene TRBV3-2) and J usage is TRBJ1-1; unclear D gene. CDR1 and CDR2 from the germline V gene are LGHDT and YNNKEL (reference sequence). V dropped 0 bases and J dropped 6 bases, with 14 bases sitting between them. This CDR3 is 15 amino acids long.

The chain employs TRBV27 and TRBJ1-6; 7 nucleotides line up with TRBD1. This CDR3 has 16 amino acids. Germline lookup yields CDR1 MNHEY and CDR2 SMNVEV (reference sequence). The junction had 10 bases not matched to a gene; V was cut back by 6 bases and J by 5 bases. The CDR3 coding sequence is TGTGCCAGCAGCTTCTACAGGGGTGAGAATAATTCACCCCTCCACTTT. Translation gives CASSFYRGENNSPLHF.

The gene calls are TRBV28 and TRBJ1-2, with D possibly TRBD1 on 5 matching bases. There are 13 residues in the CDR3. Trimming left V 1 base short and J 8 bases short, with 11 bases between. Germline V gene sequence: CDR1 MDHEN, CDR2 SYDVKM. The chain's CDR3 is CASSLSGVKGYTF. CDR3 in DNA: TGTGCCAGCAGTTTATCGGGGGTTAAGGGCTACACCTTC.

The CDR3: CATSRGQAESYEQYF. As DNA, the CDR3 is TGTGCCACCAGCAGGGGACAGGCAGAATCCTACGAGCAGTACTTC. V gene TRBV15 combines with J gene TRBJ2-7, with 8 bases aligning to TRBD1. J lost 1 base, V lost 3 bases, and 5 bases had no gene match. The CDR3 is 15 amino acids. Germline V gene lookup returns CDR1 LNHNV and CDR2 YYDKDF (reference sequence).

This clone was detected once. This sequence joins TRBV5-4 and TRBJ2-3, with TRBD2 matching 7 bases. The V segment lost 0 bases and the J segment 7 bases; nucleotides outside the gene matches: 8. The germline V gene encodes CDR1 SGHNT and CDR2 YYREEE (reference sequence). This CDR3 has 15 residues. The CDR3 DNA sequence: TGTGCCAGCAGCTTGGCCGGACTAGGAGGGAATACGCAGTATTTT. Translating gives CASSLAGLGGNTQYF.

The V and J genes are TRBV28 and TRBJ2-5; 7 positions agree with TRBD1. Germline V lookup: CDR1 MDHEN, CDR2 SYDVKM. This CDR3 has 15 residues. V was pared by 5 bases and J by 1 base, with 7 bases of the junction left unmatched. The CDR3 DNA is TGTGCCAGCAGTACACAGGGGACGGGCCAAGAGACCCAGTACTTC. It yields the protein CASSTQGTGQETQYF.

The gene calls are TRBV9 and TRBJ2-1; 9 bases line up with TRBD2. V gave up 0 bases and J gave up 9 bases; unmatched junction bases: 10. CDR3 length equals 16 residues. Germline CDR1 and CDR2: SGDLS and YYNGEE. CDR3 DNA sequence: TGTGCCAGCAGCGTAGTCGAGGCTAGCGGGAAAGGTGAGCAGTTCTTC. This sequence encodes CASSVVEASGKGEQFF.

The chain employs TRBV30 and TRBJ1-5, with 9 bases lining up with TRBD1. Per germline, CDR1 GTSNPN and CDR2 SVGIG (reference sequence). The CDR3 sequence is 14 residues long. With V trimmed by 5 bases and J by 0 bases, 2 bases remained unmatched. The CDR3 bases are TGTGCCTGGGGGACAGGGTCTAGCAATCAGCCCCAGCATTTT. Amino acids: CAWGTGSSNQPQHF.

This chain uses TRBV19 with TRBJ1-6; D gene unclear. Germline V gene lookup returns CDR1 LNHDA and CDR2 SQIVND (reference sequence). Between the trimmed V and J ends, which lost 4 bases and 7 bases, there was a span of 11 bases. The CDR3 is 14 amino acids. The DNA for the CDR3 is TGTGCCAGTAGTAACCGGGAGAGGAATTCACCCCTCCACTTT. It encodes CASSNRERNSPLHF.